These T cell receptor beta chains were read from a single sample in a study of T cells in Graves' hyperthyroidism and ophthalmopathy. TCRdb called the multiplex PCR reads again in MiXCR, with one record for every CDR3 protein. Altogether approximately 500,000 distinct CDR3 sequences are present, about 43% being singletons, with the ten largest covering around 8%. Specimen: peripheral blood or thyroid tissue (not recorded which). Every receptor here comes from a woman aged 18 to 35 with Graves' hyperthyroidism. The CDR3 runs from the conserved cysteine through the conserved F or W. A D gene is named only where the DNA matches it firmly. Part of the rows lack a size; the others show once, few, many or a class for expanded clones.

clone_size: .
j_call: TRBJ2-7
v_call: TRBV7-2
d_call: TRBD2
cdr3_nt: TGTGCCAGCAGCTTAGTCGCTCGCGGGAGGTTCCACGAGCAGTACTTC
cdr3_aa: CASSLVARGRFHEQYF

clone_size: .
j_call: TRBJ1-1
v_call: TRBV9
d_call: .
cdr3_nt: TGTGCCAGCAGCGAGACAGGTTTGGTCGCTGAAGCTTTCTTT
cdr3_aa: CASSETGLVAEAFF

clone_size: .
j_call: TRBJ1-2
v_call: TRBV10-2
d_call: .
cdr3_nt: TGCGCCAGCAGTGAGAGGCTAGTCGGCTGCACCTTC
cdr3_aa: CASSERLVGCTF

clone_size: many
j_call: TRBJ1-6
v_call: TRBV25-1
d_call: TRBD1
cdr3_nt: TGTGCCAGCAGTGATGAGCCGAGACAGGGACGTTCACCCCTCCACTTT
cdr3_aa: CASSDEPRQGRSPLHF

clone_size: .
j_call: TRBJ1-1
v_call: TRBV24-1
d_call: .
cdr3_nt: TGTGCCACCCAGGGGCTAGCTGATGCCGGACAGTACACTGAAGCTTTCTTT
cdr3_aa: CATQGLADAGQYTEAFF

clone_size: many
j_call: TRBJ1-3
v_call: TRBV19
d_call: .
cdr3_nt: TGTGCCAGTAGTATGAACAGCGTGCTGAGTGGAGGCACCATATATTTT
cdr3_aa: CASSMNSVLSGGTIYF

clone_size: .
j_call: TRBJ1-2
v_call: TRBV5-1
d_call: .
cdr3_nt: TGCGCCAGCAGCTTGGCACCACTACGGGACACCTATGGCTACACCTTC
cdr3_aa: CASSLAPLRDTYGYTF

clone_size: many
j_call: TRBJ1-2
v_call: TRBV19
d_call: TRBD1
cdr3_nt: TGTGCCAGTCTACAGGGGGCGGTTGATGGCTACACCTTC
cdr3_aa: CASLQGAVDGYTF

clone_size: many
j_call: TRBJ1-2
v_call: TRBV6-6
d_call: TRBD1
cdr3_nt: TGTGCCAGCAGCGAGAGGACAGGGGGCCTCTATGGCTACACCTTC
cdr3_aa: CASSERTGGLYGYTF

clone_size: .
j_call: TRBJ2-5
v_call: TRBV9
d_call: .
cdr3_nt: TGTGCCAGCAGCCCCCTAGGGGGGTCGGGCGGACAAGAGACCCAGTACTTC
cdr3_aa: CASSPLGGSGGQETQYF

clone_size: many
j_call: TRBJ1-2
v_call: TRBV29-1
d_call: .
cdr3_nt: TGCAGCGTTGGGGGGGGGGGCTTTGGCTACACCTTC
cdr3_aa: CSVGGGGFGYTF

clone_size: many
j_call: TRBJ1-5
v_call: TRBV2
d_call: .
cdr3_nt: TGTGCCAGCGCTTGGACAGAGCGCAATCAGCCCCAGCATTTT
cdr3_aa: CASAWTERNQPQHF

clone_size: many
j_call: TRBJ1-2
v_call: TRBV13
d_call: .
cdr3_nt: TGTGCCAGCAGCTTCGGGCAGTATTACACCTTC
cdr3_aa: CASSFGQYYTF

clone_size: few
j_call: TRBJ1-1
v_call: TRBV12-1
d_call: .
cdr3_nt: TGTGCCAGCAGCTTTGCCCCGGCCAGGGAGGACACTGAAGCTTTCTTT
cdr3_aa: CASSFAPAREDTEAFF

clone_size: many
j_call: TRBJ1-1
v_call: TRBV20-1
d_call: .
cdr3_nt: TGCAGTGCTAGTGGTCTGGAGAACACTGAAGCTTTCTTT
cdr3_aa: CSASGLENTEAFF

clone_size: .
j_call: TRBJ2-7
v_call: TRBV20-1
d_call: TRBD2
cdr3_nt: TGCAGTGCTCGAGGACTAGCGGGTGGATACGAGCAGTACTTC
cdr3_aa: CSARGLAGGYEQYF